This TCR beta chain was captured in a study of T-cell memory formation after mild COVID-19. Overall study context: Across donors, TCR clusters were largely donor specific.

General observations from the study: Pre-infection memory held some responding clones, suggesting pre-existing cross-reactive T cells responded.

UMIs and sample barcodes were carried by the TCR alpha and TCR beta cDNA libraries that 5'RACE produced using constant-segment primers. TCRdb re-called the 5' RACE reads with MiXCR, one entry per CDR3 protein. Of approximately 300,000 distinct CDR3 sequences in the sample, more than 15% were seen once. As to this clonotype: Its target is not known.

Germline loops: CDR1 MGHRA, CDR2 YSYEKL. The ends lost 2 bases at V and 5 bases at J; junction bases unmatched: 5. The CDR3 spans 16 residues. The specimen was PBMCs or a T cell subset sorted from them (not recorded which). The sequence was obtained from a man aged 18 to 30 who had mild COVID-19 (a few samples of this study predate the infection). Cell type and time point are not known. The rearrangement links TRBV4-1 to TRBJ1-4, with TRBD1 identical over 10 bases. CDR3 nucleotides: TGCGCCAGCAGCCAATTTCCGGGACAGGGGAATGAAAAACTGTTTTTT. It yields the protein CASSQFPGQGNEKLFF.